This T cell receptor beta chain was sequenced during a study of Graves' ophthalmopathy and Graves' hyperthyroidism. All donors with ophthalmopathy were recorded as having moderate-to-severe activity, CAS ≥3, NOSPECS ≥4 and a duration under 3 months. Among the exclusions were patients with other autoimmune diseases, uncontrolled infections, pregnancy or lactation. General study results and limits: The model predicted progression of ophthalmopathy with a sensitivity of around 70%, and its specificity was around 72%. Most expanded thyroid clonotypes above 0.001 frequency also appeared in blood.

This clonotype was observed a single time. Its antigen remains unknown. Amplification of the TCR beta CDR3 regions used RNA transcripts (as template). First-round RT-PCR relied on HTBI primers, and a second-round multiplex PCR came next. One entry per CDR3 protein, called by TCRdb with MiXCR from the multiplex PCR reads. The sample yields hundreds of thousands of distinct CDR3 sequences, 35% to 50% seen once. The trim removed 7 bases at V and 8 bases at J, leaving 13 bases unmatched. The CDR3 covers 15 residues. Germline CDR1 ENHRY, CDR2 SYGVKD. The rearrangement uses TRBV10-3 and TRBJ1-2; 10 bases are shared with TRBD1. The receptor's source is an adult man with Graves' ophthalmopathy. Sequences were obtained from peripheral blood. DNA for the CDR3: TGTGCCATCACCACCATGGGACAGGGGTGGTACGGCTACACCTTC. It specifies CAITTMGQGWYGYTF.